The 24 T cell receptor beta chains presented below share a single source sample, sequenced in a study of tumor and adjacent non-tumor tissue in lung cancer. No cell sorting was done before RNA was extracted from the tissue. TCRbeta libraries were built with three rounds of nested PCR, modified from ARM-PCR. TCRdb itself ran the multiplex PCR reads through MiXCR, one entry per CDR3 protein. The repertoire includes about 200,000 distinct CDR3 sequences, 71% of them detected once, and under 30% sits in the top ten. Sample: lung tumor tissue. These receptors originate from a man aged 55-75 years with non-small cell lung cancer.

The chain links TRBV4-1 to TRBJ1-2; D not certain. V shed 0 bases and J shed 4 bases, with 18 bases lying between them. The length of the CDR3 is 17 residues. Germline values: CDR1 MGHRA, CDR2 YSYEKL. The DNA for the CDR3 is TGCGCCAGCAGCCAAGATAAGAGCCGCGCGTCACCCTATGGCTACACCTTC. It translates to CASSQDKSRASPYGYTF.

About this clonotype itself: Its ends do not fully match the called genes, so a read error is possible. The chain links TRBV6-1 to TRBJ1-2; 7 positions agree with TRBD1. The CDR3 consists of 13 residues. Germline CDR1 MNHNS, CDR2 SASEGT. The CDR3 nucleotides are TGTGCCAGCAGTGTCACAGGGGTGAATGCCTACATCTTC. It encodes CASSVTGVNAYIF.

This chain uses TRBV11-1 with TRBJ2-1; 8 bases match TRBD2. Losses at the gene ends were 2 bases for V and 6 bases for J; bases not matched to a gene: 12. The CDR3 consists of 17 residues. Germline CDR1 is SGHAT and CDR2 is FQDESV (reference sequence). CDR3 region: CASSLSRHAGGINEQFF. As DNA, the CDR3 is TGTGCCAGCAGCTTATCTCGGCATGCGGGAGGCATCAATGAGCAGTTCTTC.

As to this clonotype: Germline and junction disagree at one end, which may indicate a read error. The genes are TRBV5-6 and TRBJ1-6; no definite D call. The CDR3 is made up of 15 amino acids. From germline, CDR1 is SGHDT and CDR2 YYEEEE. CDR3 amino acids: CASSEWLAKNSPLHF. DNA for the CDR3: TGTGCCAGCAGCGAATGGTTAGCCAAAAATTCACCCCTCCACTTC.

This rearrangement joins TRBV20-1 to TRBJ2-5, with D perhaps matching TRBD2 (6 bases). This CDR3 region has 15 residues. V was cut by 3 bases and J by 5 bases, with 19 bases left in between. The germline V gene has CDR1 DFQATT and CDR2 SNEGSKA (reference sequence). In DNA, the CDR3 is TGCAGTGCTAGTTCACTAGTGGGGGGTGGCGAGACCCAGTACTTC. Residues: CSASSLVGGGETQYF.

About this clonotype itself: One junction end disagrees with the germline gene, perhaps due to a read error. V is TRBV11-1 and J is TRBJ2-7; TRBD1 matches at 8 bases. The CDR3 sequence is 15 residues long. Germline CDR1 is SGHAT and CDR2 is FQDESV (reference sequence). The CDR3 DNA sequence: TGTGTCAGCAGCTTAGCCCCGGGACAGGTATACGAGCAGTACTTC. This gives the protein CVSSLAPGQVYEQYF. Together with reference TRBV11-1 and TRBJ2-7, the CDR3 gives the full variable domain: EAEVAQSPRYKITEKSQAVAFWCDPISGHATLYWYRQILGQGPELLVQFQDESVVDDSQLPKDRFSAERLKGVDSTLKIQPAELGDSAMYLCVSSLAPGQVYEQYFGPGTRLTVT.

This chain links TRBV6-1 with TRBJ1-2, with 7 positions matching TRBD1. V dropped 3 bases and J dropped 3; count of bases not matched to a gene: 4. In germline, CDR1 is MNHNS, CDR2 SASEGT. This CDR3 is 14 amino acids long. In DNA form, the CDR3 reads TGTGCCAGCAGTGATGGACAGGCTGACTATGGCTACACCTTC. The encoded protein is CASSDGQADYGYTF.

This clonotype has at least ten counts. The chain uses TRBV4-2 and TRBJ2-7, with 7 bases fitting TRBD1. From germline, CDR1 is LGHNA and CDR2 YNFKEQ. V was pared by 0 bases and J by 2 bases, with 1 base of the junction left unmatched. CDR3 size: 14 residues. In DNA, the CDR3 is TGTGCCAGCAGCCAAGAGGACAGGCCCTACGAGCAGTACTTC. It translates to CASSQEDRPYEQYF.

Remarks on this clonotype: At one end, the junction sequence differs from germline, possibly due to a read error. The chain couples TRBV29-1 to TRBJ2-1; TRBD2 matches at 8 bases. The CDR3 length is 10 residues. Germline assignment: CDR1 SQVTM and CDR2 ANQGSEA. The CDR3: CSSGGNAQFF. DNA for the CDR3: TGCAGCTCGGGGGGGAATGCGCAGTTCTTC.

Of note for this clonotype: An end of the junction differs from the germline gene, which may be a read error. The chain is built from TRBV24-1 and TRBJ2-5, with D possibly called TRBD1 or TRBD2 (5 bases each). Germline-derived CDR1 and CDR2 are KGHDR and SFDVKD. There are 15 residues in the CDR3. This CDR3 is CATNDFGAPPETQYF. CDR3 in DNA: TGTGCCACCAATGATTTCGGGGCGCCCCCAGAGACCCAGTACTTC.

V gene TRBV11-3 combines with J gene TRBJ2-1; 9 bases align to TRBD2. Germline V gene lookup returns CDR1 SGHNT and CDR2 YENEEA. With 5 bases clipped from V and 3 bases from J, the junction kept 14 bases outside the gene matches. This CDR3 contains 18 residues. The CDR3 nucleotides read TGTGCCAGCAGCCAGGGACTAGCTGGGGGCCGCTACTACAATGAGCAGTTCTTC. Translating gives CASSQGLAGGRYYNEQFF. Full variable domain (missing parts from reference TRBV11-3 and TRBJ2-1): EAGVVQSPRYKIIEKKQPVAFWCNPISGHNTLYWYLQNLGQGPELLIRYENEEAVDDSQLPKDRFSAERLKGVDSTLKIQPAELGDSAVYLCASSQGLAGGRYYNEQFFGPGTRLTVL.

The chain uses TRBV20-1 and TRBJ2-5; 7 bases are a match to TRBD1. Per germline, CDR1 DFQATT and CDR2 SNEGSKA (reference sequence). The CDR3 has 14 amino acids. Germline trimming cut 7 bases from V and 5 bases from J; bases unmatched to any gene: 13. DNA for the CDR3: TGCAGTGTTATCCGACAGGGTATAAGGGAGACCCAGTACTTC. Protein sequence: CSVIRQGIRETQYF.

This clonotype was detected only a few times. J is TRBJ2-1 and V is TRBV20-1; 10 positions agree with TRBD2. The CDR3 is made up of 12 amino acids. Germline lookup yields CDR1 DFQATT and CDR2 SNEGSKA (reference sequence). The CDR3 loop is CNILAGVGEQFF. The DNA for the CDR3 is TGCAATATTCTAGCGGGAGTCGGTGAGCAGTTCTTC.

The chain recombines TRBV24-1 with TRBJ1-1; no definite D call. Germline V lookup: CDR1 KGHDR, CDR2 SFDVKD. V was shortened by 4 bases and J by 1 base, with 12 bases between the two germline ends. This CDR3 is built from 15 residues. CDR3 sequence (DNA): TGTGCCACCAGTGAGTTCCCGACTGCGAACACTGAAGCTTTCTTT. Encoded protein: CATSEFPTANTEAFF.

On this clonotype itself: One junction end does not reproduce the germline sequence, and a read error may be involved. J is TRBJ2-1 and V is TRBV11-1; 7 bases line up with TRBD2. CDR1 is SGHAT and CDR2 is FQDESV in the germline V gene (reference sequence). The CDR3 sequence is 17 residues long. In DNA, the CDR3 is TGTGCCAGCAGCTTATCTCGGCTGACGGGAGGCAACAATGAGCACTTCTTC. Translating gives CASSLSRLTGGNNEHFF.

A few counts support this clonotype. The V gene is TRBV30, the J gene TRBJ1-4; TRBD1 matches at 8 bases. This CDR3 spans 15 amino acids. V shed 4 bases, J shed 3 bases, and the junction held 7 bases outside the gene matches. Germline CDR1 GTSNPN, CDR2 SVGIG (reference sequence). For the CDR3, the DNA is TGTGCCTGGACTGTGAGGGACAGGTCTAATGAAAAACTGTTTTTT. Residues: CAWTVRDRSNEKLFF.

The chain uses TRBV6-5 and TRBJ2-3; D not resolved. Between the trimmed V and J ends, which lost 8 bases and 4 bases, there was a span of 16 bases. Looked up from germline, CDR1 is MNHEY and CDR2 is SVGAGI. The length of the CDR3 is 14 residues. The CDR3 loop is CASHFRTMADTQYF. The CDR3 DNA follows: TGTGCCAGCCATTTTCGGACGATGGCAGATACGCAGTATTTT.

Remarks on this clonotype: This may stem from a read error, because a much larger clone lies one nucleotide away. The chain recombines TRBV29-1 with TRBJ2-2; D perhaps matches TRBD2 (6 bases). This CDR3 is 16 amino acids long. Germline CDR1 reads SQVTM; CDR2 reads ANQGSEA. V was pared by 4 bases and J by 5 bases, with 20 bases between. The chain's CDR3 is CSVVLSGLTGTGELFF. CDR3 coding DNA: TGCAGCGTTGTACTTAGCGGCCTAACGGGTACCGGGGAGCTGTTTTTT.

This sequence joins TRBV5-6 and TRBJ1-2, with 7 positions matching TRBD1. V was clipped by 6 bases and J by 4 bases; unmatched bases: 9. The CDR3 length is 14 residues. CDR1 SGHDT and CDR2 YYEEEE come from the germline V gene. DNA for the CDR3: TGTGCCAGCACAGTGAGGGGGCGAAGCTATGGCTACACCTTC. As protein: CASTVRGRSYGYTF.

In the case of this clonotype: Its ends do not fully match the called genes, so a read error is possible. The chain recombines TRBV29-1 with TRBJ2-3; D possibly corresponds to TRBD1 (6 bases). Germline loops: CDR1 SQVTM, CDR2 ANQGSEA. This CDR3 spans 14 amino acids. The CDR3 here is CSALTGLRTDTQYF. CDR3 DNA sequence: TGTAGCGCCTTAACAGGGCTCCGGACAGATACGCAGTATTTT.

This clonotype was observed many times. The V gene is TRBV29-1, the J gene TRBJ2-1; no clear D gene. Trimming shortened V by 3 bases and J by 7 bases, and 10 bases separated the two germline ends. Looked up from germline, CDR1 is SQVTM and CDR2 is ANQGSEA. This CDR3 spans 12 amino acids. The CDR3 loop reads CSVDPSGNEQFF. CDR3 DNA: TGCAGCGTTGATCCTAGTGGGAATGAGCAGTTCTTC.

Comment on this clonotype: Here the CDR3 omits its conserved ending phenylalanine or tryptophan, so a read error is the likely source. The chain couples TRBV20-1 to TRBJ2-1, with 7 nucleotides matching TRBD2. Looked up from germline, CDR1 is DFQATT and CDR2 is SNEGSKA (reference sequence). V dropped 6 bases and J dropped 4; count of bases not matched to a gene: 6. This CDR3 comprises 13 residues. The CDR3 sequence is CSAFSGRYNEQFS. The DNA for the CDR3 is TGCAGTGCATTTAGCGGGCGGTACAATGAGCAGTTCTCC.

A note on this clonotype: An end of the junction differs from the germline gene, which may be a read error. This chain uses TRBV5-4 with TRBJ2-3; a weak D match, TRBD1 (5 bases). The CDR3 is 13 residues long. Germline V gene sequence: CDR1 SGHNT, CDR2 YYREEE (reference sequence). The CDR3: CANSFTGRDTQYF. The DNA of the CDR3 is TGTGCCAACAGCTTCACAGGTCGAGATACGCAGTATTTT.

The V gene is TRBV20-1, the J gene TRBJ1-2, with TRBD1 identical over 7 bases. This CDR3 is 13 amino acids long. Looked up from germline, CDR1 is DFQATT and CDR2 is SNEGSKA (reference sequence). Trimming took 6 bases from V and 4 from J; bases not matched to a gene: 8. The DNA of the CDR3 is TGCAGTGCGCGGGACAGCGGTACCTATGGCTACACCTTC. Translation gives CSARDSGTYGYTF.